These 32 T cell receptor beta chains share one sample of origin, sequenced in a study of identical twins. A single record per CDR3 protein comes from TCRdb applying MiXCR to the 5' RACE reads. The sample includes fewer than 250,000 distinct CDR3 sequences, approximately 7% of them seen just once. These data were likewise used in another study, on yellow fever vaccine responses in identical twins.

The sample taken for sequencing was memory (CD45RO+) T cells sorted from blood. These receptors were obtained from a woman aged 18-35 years in good health.

The CDR3 DNA reads as TGTGCCAGCAGCCGGGGACAGGGCGGGTACAATGAGCAGTTCTTC. Translation gives CASSRGQGGYNEQFF. The chain has TRBV4-2 and TRBJ2-1, with TRBD1 identical over 9 bases. The CDR3 loop spans 15 amino acids. The V gene end was trimmed by 4 bases and the J gene end by 4 bases; junction bases not matched to a gene: 5. Germline V gene data show CDR1 as LGHNA and CDR2 as YNFKEQ.

This clonotype occurred many times. The rearrangement uses TRBV9 and TRBJ2-4; possibly TRBD1 for D (5 bases). The germline CDR1 and CDR2 sequences are SGDLS and YYNGEE. CDR3 length: 18 residues. V was pared by 0 bases and J by 1 base, with 17 bases between. The CDR3 reads CASSVGEGAVMAKNIQYF. CDR3 in DNA: TGTGCCAGCAGCGTAGGAGAAGGGGCAGTCATGGCCAAAAACATTCAGTACTTC.

This clonotype occurred many times. CDR3 protein: CASRQGTGETQYF. The CDR3 nucleotides read TGCGCCAGCAGACAAGGGACAGGAGAGACCCAGTACTTC. The chain has TRBV5-1 and TRBJ2-5, with TRBD1 matching 8 bases. Germline CDR1 and CDR2: SGHRS and YFSETQ. The CDR3 loop spans 13 amino acids. The V gene end was trimmed by 5 bases and the J gene end by 4 bases; junction bases not matched to a gene: 4.

The gene calls are TRBV20-1 and TRBJ1-1; a weak D match, TRBD1 (5 bases). Germline V gene lookup returns CDR1 DFQATT and CDR2 SNEGSKA (reference sequence). Trimming took off 5 bases at V and 6 bases at J, with 13 bases between the two ends. The CDR3 extends over 12 amino acids. Here the CDR3 DNA reads TGCAGTGCTCATAATCAGGGCCCTGAAGCTTTCTTT. Protein product: CSAHNQGPEAFF.

The CDR3 DNA is TGTGCCAGCTGGGGGTCACCGGGTGAGGCCCAGTACTTC. It is translated as CASWGSPGEAQYF. The chain recombines TRBV25-1 with TRBJ2-5, with D perhaps matching TRBD1 or TRBD2 (5 bases each). The CDR3 contains 13 residues. The germline V gene has CDR1 MGHDK and CDR2 SYGVNS. The V gene lost 8 bases and the J gene lost 9 bases, with 19 bases spanning the gap.

The chain combines TRBV7-2 with TRBJ2-3, with D possibly TRBD2 on 6 matching bases. Germline-derived CDR1 and CDR2 are SGHTA and FQGNSA. V lost 1 base to trimming and J lost 5 bases, with 19 bases between them. The CDR3 has 17 amino acids. CDR3 region: CASSLGLGTFGGDTQYF. The CDR3 bases are TGTGCCAGCAGCTTAGGACTAGGGACGTTCGGGGGAGATACGCAGTATTTT.

This clonotype occurred a few times. The chain carries TRBV25-1 and TRBJ2-5; D might be TRBD1 (6 bases). The CDR3 runs to 15 residues. V gave up 2 bases and J gave up 4 bases, with 14 bases separating them. Germline loops: CDR1 MGHDK, CDR2 SYGVNS. The CDR3 sequence: CASSEMVVGGETQYF. CDR3 DNA: TGTGCCAGCAGTGAAATGGTGGTAGGGGGAGAGACCCAGTACTTC. The full variable domain, rest sourced from reference TRBV25-1 and TRBJ2-5, is EADIYQTPRYLVIGTGKKITLECSQTMGHDKMYWYQQDPGMELHLIHYSYGVNSTEKGDLSSESTVSRIRTEHFPLTLESARPSHTSQYLCASSEMVVGGETQYFGPGTRLLVL.

As for this clonotype: One junction end does not reproduce the germline sequence, and a read error may be involved. The chain recombines TRBV12-3 or TRBV12-4 with TRBJ1-5, with TRBD1 matching over 9 bases. This CDR3 contains 18 residues. The CDR3 nucleotides read TGTACCAGCAGTCGGACAGGGGCCGCATGGGGGGGCAATCAGCCCCAGCATTTT. Translating gives CTSSRTGAAWGGNQPQHF.

In this sample, this clonotype turned up a few times. The V and J genes are TRBV4-1 and TRBJ2-2; 7 bases agree with TRBD2. With V trimmed by 1 base and J by 0 bases, 5 bases remained unmatched. CDR1 and CDR2 (germline): MGHRA, YSYEKL. The CDR3 length is 17 residues. DNA of the CDR3: TGCGCCAGCAGCCAAGGGCTAGCGGAGACGAACACCGGGGAGCTGTTTTTT. It encodes CASSQGLAETNTGELFF.

As for this clonotype: A much larger clone lies one base from this, so it may be a read error. The genes are TRBV28 and TRBJ2-2; TRBD1 is a possible D gene (6 bases). The CDR3 runs 13 residues. The V gene's germline CDR1 is MDHEN and CDR2 SYDVKM. CDR3 DNA: TGTGCCGGCAGAAACAGGGTAAACGGGGAGCTGTTTTTT. It codes for CAGRNRVNGELFF.

At least ten counts were recorded for this clonotype. The gene calls are TRBV7-8 and TRBJ2-2; TRBD1 is a possible D gene (5 bases). V was cut by 2 bases and J by 2 bases, with 9 bases left in between. The CDR3 runs to 15 residues. CDR1 is SGHVS and CDR2 is FQNEAQ in the germline V gene. CDR3: CASSLQGINTGELFF. The CDR3 DNA is TGTGCCAGCAGCTTACAGGGCATCAACACCGGGGAGCTGTTTTTT.

On this clonotype itself: A clone one base away is much larger, so this may be a read error. The rearrangement links TRBV10-3 to TRBJ2-3, with 8 nucleotides matching TRBD2. The germline V gene encodes CDR1 ENHRY and CDR2 SYGVKD. The CDR3 length is 14 residues. The V segment lost 4 bases and the J segment 7 bases; nucleotides outside the gene matches: 7. The CDR3 bases are TGTGCCATCAGTGGGCTGAGCGGGAGTAATACGCAGTATTTT. Translation gives CAISGLSGSNTQYF.

V gene TRBV12-3 or TRBV12-4 combines with J gene TRBJ2-7, with 10 bases that match TRBD1. The junction had 7 bases not matched to a gene; V was cut back by 5 bases and J by 0 bases. The CDR3 is 16 amino acids. The CDR3 DNA reads TGTGCCAGCAGTCCGGGGGACAGGGGAAACTCCTACGAGCAGTACTTC. Amino acids: CASSPGDRGNSYEQYF.

This clonotype occurred a few times. The chain uses TRBV20-1 and TRBJ2-1; 14 nucleotides line up with TRBD2. V lost 6 bases to trimming and J lost 6 bases; unmatched junction nucleotides: 7. This CDR3 has 15 residues. CDR1 DFQATT and CDR2 SNEGSKA come from the germline V gene (reference sequence). The CDR3 protein is CSANPGLAGVNEQFF. CDR3 nucleotides: TGCAGTGCCAACCCGGGACTAGCGGGAGTCAATGAGCAGTTCTTC.

V usage is TRBV7-3 and J usage is TRBJ2-3, with D perhaps given as TRBD1 or TRBD2 (5 bases each). The CDR3 contains 16 residues. Per germline, CDR1 SGHTA and CDR2 FQGTGA. Deletions cut 5 bases from V and 4 bases from J, with 19 bases between. The CDR3 loop is CASSPKSSGTADTQYF. The CDR3, as DNA: TGTGCCAGCAGCCCTAAGTCCTCGGGGACCGCAGATACGCAGTATTTT.

This clonotype was observed many times. This chain uses TRBV10-3 with TRBJ1-2; no reliable D call. V gave up 3 bases and J gave up 5 bases, with 16 bases separating them. Germline values: CDR1 ENHRY, CDR2 SYGVKD. There are 15 residues in the CDR3. In nucleotides, the CDR3 is TGTGCCATCAGTGAAACCGGTAATCTCGGTTATGGCTACACCTTC. Its translation is CAISETGNLGYGYTF.

This clonotype came up many times. The rearrangement links TRBV11-3 to TRBJ1-6; D might be TRBD1 (5 bases). CDR3 length: 14 amino acids. The germline V gene encodes CDR1 SGHNT and CDR2 YENEEA. V lost 3 bases, J lost 7 bases, and 10 bases lay in between. CDR3 residues: CASSFQGGNSPLHF. CDR3 bases: TGTGCCAGCAGCTTTCAGGGTGGGAATTCACCCCTCCACTTT.

The chain couples TRBV7-9 to TRBJ2-1, with D tentatively TRBD1 or TRBD2 (6 bases each). This CDR3 is 14 amino acids long. CDR1 is SEHNR, CDR2 FQNEAQ, per germline (reference sequence). Trimming removed 2 bases from V and 6 bases from J, with 11 bases in between. The CDR3 DNA reads as TGTGCCAGCAGCTTAACGGGGGCGTTCAATGAGCAGTTCTTC. It is translated as CASSLTGAFNEQFF.

This clonotype was found a few times. The chain links TRBV7-6 to TRBJ2-1; TRBD2 matches at 13 bases. V lost 6 bases, J lost 8 bases, and 16 bases stayed unmatched. Per the germline V gene, CDR1 is SGHVS and CDR2 is FNYEAQ. This CDR3 is built from 18 residues. The CDR3 region is CASSSLTGTSGIGYEQFF. The DNA of the CDR3 is TGTGCCAGCAGTTCACTCACCGGGACTAGCGGGATCGGATATGAGCAGTTCTTC.

This clonotype was seen repeatedly, ten times or more. Written as DNA, the CDR3 is TGTGCCAGCAGTGAATTCTCTTCACCCCTCCACTTT. It encodes CASSEFSSPLHF. This chain connects TRBV25-1 to TRBJ1-6; D not resolved. The V and J ends lost 1 base and 9 bases respectively, with 4 bases between them. The CDR3 has 12 residues. CDR1 and CDR2 (germline): MGHDK, SYGVNS.

In this sample, this clonotype turned up a few times. The genes are TRBV4-1 and TRBJ1-1, with a weak D call TRBD1 (6 bases). CDR1 and CDR2 (germline): MGHRA, YSYEKL. The CDR3 spans 15 residues. V lost 1 base, J lost 0 bases, and 9 bases lay in between. CDR3 sequence: CASSQAGHLNTEAFF. In DNA, the CDR3 is TGCGCCAGCAGCCAAGCGGGACACCTGAACACTGAAGCTTTCTTT.

The CDR3 spells CASLLLPRASSNQPQHF. In DNA, the CDR3 is TGTGCCAGTCTACTTCTGCCACGGGCCAGTAGCAATCAGCCCCAGCATTTT. The chain joins TRBV5-3 to TRBJ1-5, with D unclear. TRBV5-3 is known as an ORF, though its function is uncertain. V lost 8 bases and J 0 bases, leaving 21 bases between the germline ends. The CDR3 has 17 residues.

The rearrangement links TRBV12-3 or TRBV12-4 to TRBJ2-2, with D tentatively TRBD2 (6 bases). The V end lost 3 bases, the J end lost 6 bases, and 20 bases lay between the germline ends. This CDR3 comprises 17 residues. The CDR3 nucleotides read TGTGCCAGCAGTTTCCTGGCGGGGTCTTTTTTTCCCGGGGAGCTGTTTTTT. Translation gives CASSFLAGSFFPGELFF.

Many counts were recorded for this clonotype. The chain joins TRBV12-3 or TRBV12-4 to TRBJ2-3, with TRBD2 identical over 7 bases. V lost 5 bases and J lost 0; bases outside the gene matches: 8. The CDR3 runs to 16 residues. The CDR3 loop reads CASSGGGTASTDTQYF. As DNA, the CDR3 is TGTGCCAGCAGTGGGGGGGGGACGGCGAGCACAGATACGCAGTATTTT.

This clonotype was counted many times. The V and J genes are TRBV10-3 and TRBJ2-3; D uncertain. CDR1 is ENHRY and CDR2 is SYGVKD in the germline V gene. The CDR3 is 13 residues long. The V end lost 6 bases, the J end lost 2 bases, and 9 bases lay between the germline ends. The CDR3 is CAISAAATDTQYF. In DNA form, the CDR3 reads TGTGCCATCAGCGCCGCAGCCACAGATACGCAGTATTTT.

This clonotype was recorded many times. The chain joins TRBV18 to TRBJ2-1; 8 bases match TRBD2. The CDR3 is 14 amino acids. Germline V lookup: CDR1 KGHSH, CDR2 LQKENI. The trim removed 4 bases at V and 7 bases at J, leaving 6 bases unmatched. DNA of the CDR3: TGTGCCAGCTCACAACCAGCGGGAGAGAATGAGCAGTTCTTC. The encoded protein is CASSQPAGENEQFF.

This sequence joins TRBV20-1 and TRBJ2-1; 11 bases line up with TRBD2. With V trimmed by 1 base and J by 7 bases, 6 bases remained unmatched. There are 15 residues in the CDR3. The germline CDR1 and CDR2 sequences are DFQATT and SNEGSKA (reference sequence). In DNA, the CDR3 is TGCAGTGCTAGAGTGTCCCTAGCGGGAGGAAATGAGCAGTTCTTC. Residues: CSARVSLAGGNEQFF.

V usage is TRBV6-5 and J usage is TRBJ2-7; D unresolved. The CDR3 is made up of 12 amino acids. Deletions cut 6 bases from V and 4 bases from J, with 10 bases between. Germline V CDR1 and CDR2: MNHEY, SVGAGI. DNA for the CDR3: TGTGCCAGCAGAGAGAAACTTTACGAGCAGTACGTC. It specifies CASREKLYEQYV.

The chain uses TRBV7-2 and TRBJ1-4; 7 nucleotides match TRBD1. The CDR3 sequence is 15 residues long. The junction had 16 bases not matched to a gene; V was cut back by 5 bases and J by 13 bases. The germline gives CDR1 SGHTA, CDR2 FQGNSA. As DNA, the CDR3 is TGTGCCAGCAGCCCGACGGACAGGACCGAGCCTGTACTGTTTTTT. It specifies CASSPTDRTEPVLFF.

This clonotype came up a few times. J is TRBJ2-3 and V is TRBV28; D might be TRBD2 (6 bases). Trimming took 7 bases from V and 0 from J, leaving 8 bases between them. This CDR3 has 13 residues. CDR1 and CDR2 from the germline V gene are MDHEN and SYDVKM. CDR3 amino acids: CASKSGSTDTQYF. As DNA, the CDR3 is TGTGCCAGCAAGAGCGGGAGCACAGATACGCAGTATTTT.

The gene calls are TRBV14 and TRBJ2-1; D may be TRBD2 (7 bases). Between the trimmed V and J ends, which lost 0 bases and 8 bases, there was a span of 14 bases. CDR3 size: 15 residues. The germline gives CDR1 SGHDN, CDR2 FVKESK. The CDR3 sequence: CASSQDGGLADEQFF. DNA for the CDR3: TGTGCCAGCAGCCAAGACGGGGGGCTAGCGGATGAGCAGTTCTTC.

V gene TRBV7-9 combines with J gene TRBJ1-1; D uncertain. V gave up 5 bases and J gave up 2 bases, with 9 bases separating them. The CDR3 consists of 13 residues. Germline lookup yields CDR1 SEHNR and CDR2 FQNEAQ (reference sequence). This CDR3 reads CASSPNQNTEAFF. The CDR3 nucleotides read TGTGCCAGCAGCCCCAATCAAAACACTGAAGCTTTCTTT.